The present T cell receptor beta chain was sequenced within a study of blood T cell repertoires in COVID-19. Germline CDR1 and CDR2: KGHDR and SFDVKD. The CDR3 sequence is 14 residues long. V gave up 4 bases and J gave up 1 base, with 6 bases separating them. The repertoire was sequenced with immunoSEQ multiplex PCR; TCRdb's copy has only in-frame clones and lacks some. This table holds about 140,000 clones, 75% to 90% found once. The sequence derives from an elderly woman with acute or convalescent COVID-19. The gene calls are TRBV24-1 and TRBJ2-2; unclear D gene. The sequencing input was peripheral blood. The CDR3 spells CATSDRQNTGELFF. The CDR3 DNA is TGTGCCACCAGTGACCGACAGAACACCGGGGAGCTGTTTTTT.